This T cell receptor beta chain stems from a study of cytomegalovirus exposure and HLA in healthy donors. This CDR3 contains 16 residues. Trimming took 6 bases from V and 7 from J, leaving 21 bases between them. CDR1 is SNHLY, CDR2 FYNNEI, per germline. The PCR employed 60 Vbeta primers together with 13 Jbeta primers. TCRdb keeps only in-frame clones here, not all; method: immunoSEQ multiplex PCR. The sample carries under 150,000 clones, 65% to 80% recorded once. As regards this clone: What it binds is unknown.

Study-level findings and limits: Available immune exposure information was restricted to CMV serostatus only.

Material: PBMCs. This TCR came from a woman in her 40s in good health and CMV-seronegative. The chain employs TRBV2 and TRBJ1-4, with D maybe TRBD1 (6 bases). CDR3 DNA sequence: TGTGCCAGCAGCGCCTACCTAGGGGGACCTGGTGAAAAACTGTTTTTT. Protein sequence: CASSAYLGGPGEKLFF. Based on the CDR3 plus reference TRBV2 and TRBJ1-4, the full variable domain is EPEVTQTPSHQVTQMGQEVILRCVPISNHLYFYWYRQILGQKVEFLVSFYNNEISEKSEIFDDQFSVERPDGSNFTLKIRSTKLEDSAMYFCASSAYLGGPGEKLFFGSGTQLSVL.